Listed below are T cell receptor beta chains from one sample, sequenced in a study of blood T cell repertoires in COVID-19. Generated by immunoSEQ multiplex PCR, the TCRdb table keeps only in-frame clones and is missing some. The repertoire has some 55,000 clones, about three quarters of them found once; the top ten carry around 43%. The sample taken for sequencing was peripheral blood. The receptors were gathered from a man between 65 and 85 years old with active or convalescent COVID-19. CDR3s include the opening cysteine and the closing phenylalanine or tryptophan. Each record gives: clone size, D gene, V gene, J gene, CDR3 DNA, CDR3 protein. The D gene is left open where the match is weak. Rows may omit the clone size; those that give it use once, few, many or a size class.

NA	NA	TRBV28	TRBJ1-4	TGTGCCACCTCGAGACAGGCCGCAACTAATGAAAAACTGTTTTTT	CATSRQAATNEKLFF
NA	NA	TRBV19	TRBJ2-1	TGTGCCAGTAGTAGGCTTTACAATGAGCAGTTCTTC	CASSRLYNEQFF
NA	TRBD2	TRBV7-2	TRBJ2-7	TGTGCCAGCAGCTTAGGCGGCGGGGGCTACGAGCAGTACTTC	CASSLGGGGYEQYF
once	NA	TRBV28	TRBJ1-6	TGTGCCAGCAGTTATTTTGCCCCCCAGAAAGATTCACCCCTCCACTTT	CASSYFAPQKDSPLHF
once	NA	TRBV27	TRBJ2-1	TGTGCCAGCAGTTTAGTTGACAGCCTAAATGAGCAGTTCTTC	CASSLVDSLNEQFF
NA	TRBD1	TRBV7-9	TRBJ1-2	TGTGCCAGCAGCCGGGTTAGGGGACAGGAAGCTGGCTACACCTTC	CASSRVRGQEAGYTF
NA	TRBD1	TRBV19	TRBJ2-2	TGTGCCAGTAGCTCAGGGGGCAGGGGCGGGGAGCTGTTTTTT	CASSSGGRGGELFF
NA	TRBD1	TRBV19	TRBJ1-2	TGTGCCAGTAGTCCCGTCGGGACAGGGGGCGAACGGCATGGCTACACCTTC	CASSPVGTGGERHGYTF
NA	NA	TRBV9	TRBJ1-1	TGTGCCAGCAGCGGGACAAGCATGAACACTGAAGCTTTCTTT	CASSGTSMNTEAFF
NA	NA	TRBV24-1	TRBJ2-1	TGTGCCACCAGCCCTAGGAGTACGGGGTACAATGAGCAGTTCTTC	CATSPRSTGYNEQFF
NA	NA	TRBV28	TRBJ1-5	TGTGCCAGTCTGGCAGGGATGAATCAGCCCCAGCATTTT	CASLAGMNQPQHF
NA	TRBD2	TRBV7-2	TRBJ2-3	TGTGCCAGCAGCTTAAGTAGCGGGGGGGCCCCAGATACGCAGTATTTT	CASSLSSGGAPDTQYF
NA	NA	TRBV11-3	TRBJ1-6	TGTGCCAGCAGCTTAGGGCAAGCAGGTTCACCCCTCCACTTT	CASSLGQAGSPLHF
NA	NA	TRBV5-1	TRBJ2-3	TGCGCCAGCAGCTCGGGTACCCTTAGCACAGATACGCAGTATTTT	CASSSGTLSTDTQYF
NA	TRBD1	TRBV7-2	TRBJ1-5	TGTGCCAGCAGCTTAGGCCGACTACAGGGGCGGCCCCAGCATTTT	CASSLGRLQGRPQHF
NA	NA	TRBV7-5	TRBJ1-6	TGTGCCAGAAGTATGACAGGGGAGCATTCACCCCTCCACTTT	CARSMTGEHSPLHF
NA	TRBD2	TRBV11-3	TRBJ2-5	TGTGCCAGCAGCTTACCCGGGGGGGTAGAGACCCAGTACTTC	CASSLPGGVETQYF
NA	TRBD2	TRBV29-1	TRBJ2-2	TGCAGCGTAGGACGGGGGGACACCGGGGAGCTGTTTTTT	CSVGRGDTGELFF
few	NA	TRBV27	TRBJ2-5	TGTGCCAGCAGGGGGCAGACAGAGACCCAGTACTTC	CASRGQTETQYF
NA	TRBD2	TRBV6-2/TRBV6-3	TRBJ2-5	TGTGCCAGCAGCAGACTAGCGGGATCCCGGGAGACCCAGTACTTC	CASSRLAGSRETQYF
once	TRBD1	TRBV18	TRBJ2-5	TGTGCCAGCTCACCACAGACAGGGGGACTGGAGACCCAGTACTTC	CASSPQTGGLETQYF
NA	NA	TRBV2	TRBJ1-1	TGTGCCAGCAGTGACAGATTAAACACTGAAGCTTTCTTT	CASSDRLNTEAFF
few	TRBD1	TRBV11-3	TRBJ2-5	TGTGCCAGCAGCTTGGGGACAGAATTGTTAGAGACCCAGTACTTC	CASSLGTELLETQYF
NA	NA	TRBV30	TRBJ2-3	TGTGCCTGGAGTGTACCCCGCGTTAGCACAGATACGCAGTATTTT	CAWSVPRVSTDTQYF
few	NA	TRBV29-1	TRBJ2-3	TGCAGCGTTGAGGGTAGCGGCAAACCAGATACGCAGTATTTT	CSVEGSGKPDTQYF
NA	NA	TRBV6-1	TRBJ2-7	TGTGCCAGCAGTGAGAGAGAACAGGGCATCTACGAGCAGTACTTC	CASSEREQGIYEQYF
NA	NA	TRBV19	TRBJ1-2	TGTGTCTCATCCGGGAAGGGTAACTATGGCTACACCTTC	CVSSGKGNYGYTF
NA	TRBD1	TRBV15	TRBJ1-6	TGTGCCACCAGCATATTGCCGGGACAGGGGGTTTTTCCCCTCCACTTT	CATSILPGQGVFPLHF
NA	TRBD2	TRBV6-2/TRBV6-3	TRBJ2-4	TGTGCCAGCAGTTACGCCGGGGGACTAACCAAAAACATTCAGTACTTC	CASSYAGGLTKNIQYF
NA	NA	TRBV12-3/TRBV12-4	TRBJ1-2	TGTGCCAGCAGCCGACGGAGAATTCGCGGCTACACCTTC	CASSRRRIRGYTF
NA	NA	TRBV24-1	TRBJ2-3	TGTGCCACCAGTGATCCTTTCACAGATACGCAGTATTTT	CATSDPFTDTQYF
NA	NA	TRBV30	TRBJ2-7	TGTGCCTGGATACCGAGGGGACACTACGAGCAGTACTTC	CAWIPRGHYEQYF
NA	NA	TRBV6-6	TRBJ1-1	TGTGCCAGCAGTTACTCGAATGTCGAGCCTAGGGCTTTCTTT	CASSYSNVEPRAFF
NA	NA	TRBV25-1	TRBJ1-4	TGTGCCAGCAGTGCTCATGGGGGGGAAAAACTGTTTTTT	CASSAHGGEKLFF
NA	TRBD2	TRBV4-3	TRBJ2-7	TGCGCCAGCAGCCTCGGACTAGCGGCTTCCTACGAGCAGTACTTC	CASSLGLAASYEQYF
NA	TRBD1	TRBV7-9	TRBJ1-4	TGTGCCAGCAGCCCACAGGGGGCGCGTGAAAAACTGTTTTTT	CASSPQGAREKLFF
NA	TRBD1	TRBV6-1	TRBJ1-5	TGTGCCAGCAGTGGGACAGGTGACCAGCATTTT	CASSGTGDQHF
NA	NA	TRBV3-1/TRBV3-2	TRBJ2-7	TGTGCCAGCAGCGTACAGTCTTCCTACGAGCAGTACTTC	CASSVQSSYEQYF
NA	NA	TRBV6-2/TRBV6-3	TRBJ1-6	TGTGCCAGCAGTTCGTGGGGGGTGGATTCACCCCTCCACTTT	CASSSWGVDSPLHF
NA	TRBD1	TRBV28	TRBJ1-2	TGTGCCAGCAGTTTAATCGACAGGGACCATGGCTACACCTTC	CASSLIDRDHGYTF
few	NA	TRBV11-2	TRBJ1-1	TGTGCCAGCAGCTATCGTCCGGGGGAGGACACTGAAGCTTTCTTT	CASSYRPGEDTEAFF
NA	TRBD1	TRBV3-1/TRBV3-2	TRBJ1-2	TGTGCCAGCAGCCAAGGCAGTGTGACAGGGTATGGCTACACCTTC	CASSQGSVTGYGYTF
NA	TRBD2	TRBV3-1/TRBV3-2	TRBJ2-5	TGTGCCAGCAGCCAAGCGGGACTAGCGGGACTTTTTAGTGGGACCCAGTACTTC	CASSQAGLAGLFSGTQYF
NA	NA	TRBV5-1	TRBJ2-2	TGCGCCAGCAGCGCCTTGCAGGCCGGGGAGCTGTTTTTT	CASSALQAGELFF
NA	TRBD2	TRBV11-2	TRBJ2-3	TGTGCCAGCAGCGGTCTAGCGGGAGTTTTTACAGATACGCAGTATTTT	CASSGLAGVFTDTQYF
NA	NA	TRBV4-1	TRBJ1-3	TGCGCCAGCAGCCATGAACAGCACTCTGGAAACACCATATATTTT	CASSHEQHSGNTIYF
NA	NA	TRBV5-4	TRBJ1-1	TGTGCCAGCAGCTTGGCGCGGGGAAATAACGCTGAAGCTTTCTTT	CASSLARGNNAEAFF
NA	TRBD1	TRBV7-3	TRBJ1-1	TGTGCCAGCAGTGAGGACAGGGCCGCTGAAGCTTTCTTT	CASSEDRAAEAFF
NA	NA	TRBV2	TRBJ2-7	TGTGCCAGCAGGGGCGGGGACCGACCACACTACGAGCAGTACTTC	CASRGGDRPHYEQYF
few	NA	TRBV27	TRBJ1-2	TGTGCCAGCAGCCAAACCTGGACAGCGAACTATGGCTACACCTTC	CASSQTWTANYGYTF
once	NA	TRBV14	TRBJ1-4	TGTGCCAGCAGCCCGACGGGATTCAATGAAAAACTGTTTTTT	CASSPTGFNEKLFF
NA	NA	TRBV30	TRBJ1-5	TGTGCCTGGAGTGTAGGACAGAATAGCAATCAGCCCCAGCATTTT	CAWSVGQNSNQPQHF
NA	TRBD1	TRBV7-3	TRBJ2-1	TGTGCCAGCAGCTTGACCGGGACAGGGGAACAGAAGGTCAGGTTCTTC	CASSLTGTGEQKVRFF
many	TRBD2	TRBV2	TRBJ2-3	TGTGCCGGTACTAGCGGTTACACAGATACGCAGTATTTT	CAGTSGYTDTQYF
few	NA	TRBV11-1	TRBJ1-1	TGTGCCAGCAGCGAACGGAGGACTGAAGCTTTCTTT	CASSERRTEAFF
NA	NA	TRBV19	TRBJ1-3	TGTGCCAGTAGTCGAGAGTCCGGGGGAACTGGAAACACCATATATTTT	CASSRESGGTGNTIYF
NA	TRBD2	TRBV5-4	TRBJ2-3	TGTGCCAGCAGCCTGAGGACTAGCGGGGGGGCCGATACGCAGTATTTT	CASSLRTSGGADTQYF